The T cell receptor (beta chain) described here comes from a study of blood T cell repertoires in COVID-19. Study context: Donors in the United States, Italy and Spain gave samples during acute or convalescent COVID-19.

Trimming took 4 bases from V and 9 from J; bases not matched to a gene: 10. The CDR3 is made up of 14 amino acids. In germline, CDR1 is SGHRS, CDR2 YFSETQ. Original data processing: Quantification of nucleated cells was approximated via reference gene primer amplification. Profiled with immunoSEQ multiplex PCR; TCRdb holds only in-frame clones, not every one. That table gives V, J and clone size, and the DNA gave D and trimming. The data contain around 250,000 clones, roughly 82% of them seen just once; the ten biggest clones take up about 6%. This TCR was recovered from a woman over 75 with COVID-19, enrolled during active disease. The chain employs TRBV5-1 and TRBJ2-1; 7 positions match TRBD1. Sequencing input: peripheral blood. CDR3 nucleotide sequence: TGCGCCAGCAGCGGAACAGGGGAGATCGGTGAGCAGTTCTTC. It is translated as CASSGTGEIGEQFF. Based on the CDR3 plus reference TRBV5-1 and TRBJ2-1, the full variable domain is KAGVTQTPRYLIKTRGQQVTLSCSPISGHRSVSWYQQTPGQGLQFLFEYFSETQRNKGNFPGRFSGRQFSNSRSEMNVSTLELGDSALYLCASSGTGEIGEQFFGPGTRLTVL.